These T cell receptor beta chains were read from a single sample in a study of blood T cell repertoires in COVID-19. Clones were read by immunoSEQ multiplex PCR, and TCRdb kept only the in-frame ones, dropping some. The table has about 52,000 clones, under 90% seen once. Sequenced material: peripheral blood. The receptors shown here come from an elderly man with active or convalescent COVID-19. CDR3s include the opening cysteine and the closing phenylalanine or tryptophan. Fields, in order: D gene, clone size, J gene, V gene, CDR3 DNA, CDR3 protein. A D gene is named only where the DNA matches it firmly. Some rows have no size entry. The others give once, few or many, or a class for an expanded clone.

>NA|NA|TRBJ2-5|TRBV28
TGTGCCAGCGGCAGGGTGGGAGGCCAAGAGACCCAGTACTTC
CASGRVGGQETQYF
>NA|NA|TRBJ1-5|TRBV6-5
TGTGCCAGCAGCCAGGGAGGTGGGAGCAATCAGCCCCAGCATTTT
CASSQGGGSNQPQHF
>TRBD2|NA|TRBJ2-3|TRBV28
TGTGCCACCCACCCGATTGGGACTAGCGGGGTCACAGATACGCAGTATTTT
CATHPIGTSGVTDTQYF
>TRBD1|NA|TRBJ1-3|TRBV9
TGTGCCAGCAGCGTAACCCCGGACAGGGCGGCTGGAAACACCATATATTTT
CASSVTPDRAAGNTIYF
>NA|NA|TRBJ2-2|TRBV5-4
TGTGCCAGCAGCCCTAGCAGCACCGGGGAGCTGTTTTTT
CASSPSSTGELFF
>NA|NA|TRBJ1-5|TRBV7-9
TGTGCCAGCAGCCCCCGGGACATAAACAATCAGCCCCAGCATTTT
CASSPRDINNQPQHF
>TRBD2|once|TRBJ2-3|TRBV7-2
TGTGCCAGCAGCTTAACCAGTAGCGGGGATACGCAGTATTTT
CASSLTSSGDTQYF
>TRBD2|NA|TRBJ2-1|TRBV18
TGTGCCAGCTCACCACCCCATGGCGGGAGAAACAATGAGCAGTTCTTC
CASSPPHGGRNNEQFF
>TRBD2|NA|TRBJ2-5|TRBV4-3
TGCGCCAGCAGCCAAGAGACTAGCGGTCAAGAGACCCAGTACTTC
CASSQETSGQETQYF
>TRBD1|once|TRBJ1-2|TRBV5-8
TGTGCCAGCAGCTTCAGGGGGCGCGGGGGCTATGGCTACACCTTC
CASSFRGRGGYGYTF
>NA|NA|TRBJ1-5|TRBV28
TGTGCCAGCAGTTTGCCTCGGGGGAGGAGCAATCAGCCCCAGCATTTT
CASSLPRGRSNQPQHF
>NA|NA|TRBJ1-6|TRBV5-4
TGTGCCAGCAGCCTCGTGGGGGCAGGGAATTCACCCCTCCACTTT
CASSLVGAGNSPLHF
>NA|once|TRBJ2-3|TRBV10-2
TGCGCCAGCAGTGTTGGGGGGGATACGCAGTATTTT
CASSVGGDTQYF
>TRBD1|NA|TRBJ1-2|TRBV3-1/TRBV3-2
TGTGCCAGCAGCCTAACAGGGGAATATGCTGGCTACACCTTC
CASSLTGEYAGYTF
>TRBD1|NA|TRBJ2-2|TRBV7-3
TGTGCCAGCAGCCCACGGGACAGTGGGGCAACCGGGGAGCTGTTTTTT
CASSPRDSGATGELFF
>NA|NA|TRBJ2-7|TRBV28
TGTGCCAGCAGTGTACCAACAGGGGCGGGATCCTACGAGCAGTACTTC
CASSVPTGAGSYEQYF
>NA|NA|TRBJ1-5|TRBV6-6
TGTGCCAGCAATCAGGGTAGCCCCACCAATCAGCCCCAGCATTTT
CASNQGSPTNQPQHF
>TRBD1|once|TRBJ1-5|TRBV4-2
TGTGCCAGCAGCCAACGACAGGGGGATCAGCCCCAGCATTTT
CASSQRQGDQPQHF
>TRBD1|few|TRBJ2-7|TRBV30
TGTGCCTGGCAGGGGGCCGGTTTCAACTACGAGCAGTACTTC
CAWQGAGFNYEQYF
>NA|few|TRBJ2-3|TRBV15
TGTGCCACCAGCAGAGACGAGGGATGGGGCACAGATACGCAGTATTTT
CATSRDEGWGTDTQYF
>NA|NA|TRBJ1-6|TRBV5-1
TGCGCCAGCAGCTTGGCCTCAGGGAATTCACCCCTCCACTTT
CASSLASGNSPLHF
>TRBD1|once|TRBJ1-6|TRBV7-2
TGTGCCAGCAGCTTAGCTGCGACAGGGGGCGGATCACCCCTCCACTTT
CASSLAATGGGSPLHF
>NA|NA|TRBJ1-1|TRBV19
TGTGCCAGTAGTAAGGGGATGAACACTGAAGCTTTCTTT
CASSKGMNTEAFF
>NA|NA|TRBJ2-1|TRBV10-1
TGCGCCAGCAGTGCGGTCTCGGGGTTCGAGGCCTACAATGAGCAGTTCTTC
CASSAVSGFEAYNEQFF
>NA|NA|TRBJ1-1|TRBV2
TGTGCCAGCAGTGAACGCGGGGCTGAAGCTTTCTTT
CASSERGAEAFF
>TRBD1|NA|TRBJ2-7|TRBV30
TGTGCCTGGGACCCGGGACAGGGGTTCTACGAGCAGTACTTC
CAWDPGQGFYEQYF
>NA|NA|TRBJ1-6|TRBV7-2
TGTGCCAGCAGCTTACAGGGTCGGGAGGATTCACCCCTCCACTTT
CASSLQGREDSPLHF
>NA|once|TRBJ2-5|TRBV2
TGTGCCAGCAGTGCAACAAGAGGGGGAGAGACCCAGTACTTC
CASSATRGGETQYF
>TRBD2|NA|TRBJ2-1|TRBV6-4
TGTGCCAGCAGTGGATACAGGACTAGAAACGTGGGTGAGCAGTTCTTC
CASSGYRTRNVGEQFF
>TRBD1|NA|TRBJ1-2|TRBV7-2
TGTGCCAGCAGCCCGGGACAGGGGGCTGACTATGGCTACACCTTC
CASSPGQGADYGYTF
>TRBD2|NA|TRBJ2-3|TRBV19
TGTGCCAGTAGTATAGATCCGTCGGCGGGGGGTTCGGATACGCAGTATTTT
CASSIDPSAGGSDTQYF